Presented here are 14 T cell receptor beta chains from one specimen sequenced in a study of post-analysis software for immune sequencing data. Study outcomes and limitations: Higher frequency in patients than in controls was seen for five TRBV segments, with TRBV5-6, TRBV5-1 and TRBV20-1 among them.

The antigens for these receptors are not known. Each TCR beta cDNA library carried unique molecular identifiers. MiXCR, applied by TCRdb to the PCR reads, yields one record per CDR3 protein. This sample has some 240,000 distinct CDR3 sequences, with 30% to 45% found just once. The sample consisted of blood. The receptors were sampled from a girl between 5 and 17 years old with multiple sclerosis.

The sample holds one count of this clonotype. The CDR3 nucleotides read TGTGCCAGCAGCGCCCTTTCTAGATCGCAGTATTTT. This sequence encodes CASSALSRSQYF. The chain has TRBV7-2 and TRBJ2-3; D remains ambiguous. Germline values: CDR1 SGHTA, CDR2 FQGNSA. The CDR3 loop spans 12 amino acids. Trimming removed 5 bases at V and 10 bases at J, with 13 bases between.

A note on this clonotype: This may arise from a read error, as a much more abundant clone is one base away. The gene calls are TRBV29-1 and TRBJ2-1, with 8 bases aligning to TRBD2. From germline, CDR1 is SQVTM and CDR2 ANQGSEA. The CDR3 has 15 residues. The CDR3 sequence is CSVGLAGRSYSEQFF. The CDR3 nucleotides are TGCAGCGTTGGGTTAGCGGGACGGTCCTACAGTGAGCAGTTCTTC.

This clonotype has a handful of counts. V gene TRBV20-1 combines with J gene TRBJ2-2, with D perhaps matching TRBD1 (6 bases). This CDR3 has 14 amino acids. Per the germline V gene, CDR1 is DFQATT and CDR2 is SNEGSKA (reference sequence). V lost 5 bases to trimming and J lost 1 base, with 11 bases between them. CDR3 DNA sequence: TGCAGTGCTGCGGACAGTTTGAACACCGGGGAGCTGTTTTTT. Its protein product is CSAADSLNTGELFF.

This clonotype was detected many times. The chain is built from TRBV27 and TRBJ2-4; no clear D gene. The V gene's germline CDR1 is MNHEY and CDR2 SMNVEV (reference sequence). V gave up 0 bases and J gave up 2 bases, with 5 bases separating them. CDR3 size: 14 residues. CDR3 sequence (DNA): TGTGCCAGCAGTTTATCCAGGACCAAAAACATTCAGTACTTC. It is translated as CASSLSRTKNIQYF.

This chain connects TRBV6-1 to TRBJ2-7; 10 bases are shared with TRBD2. Germline V lookup: CDR1 MNHNS, CDR2 SASEGT. The CDR3 runs 17 residues. Trimming at V came to 1 base and at J to 5 bases, leaving 11 bases not matched to a gene. Here the CDR3 DNA reads TGTGCCAGCAGTGAAGTGCTACTAGCGGGAAGGAAAAACGAGCAGTACTTC. Amino acid sequence: CASSEVLLAGRKNEQYF.

Comments on this clonotype: Being one base from a much bigger clone, this may be a read error. The V call is TRBV20-1, the J call TRBJ2-1; 7 bases agree with TRBD2. This CDR3 has 12 residues. Germline V gene data show CDR1 as DFQATT and CDR2 as SNEGSKA (reference sequence). The junction had 4 bases not matched to a gene; V was cut back by 7 bases and J by 4 bases. The chain's CDR3 is CSGGTTYNEQFF. DNA of the CDR3: TGCAGTGGCGGGACTACATACAATGAGCAGTTCTTC.

On this clonotype itself: Just one base apart from a much larger clone, this may be a read error. The chain has TRBV29-1 and TRBJ2-5; a weak D match, TRBD2 (6 bases). Judging by the DNA end, TRBJ2-1 fits better; the J call may be wrong. Germline-derived CDR1 and CDR2 are SQVTM and ANQGSEA. This CDR3 contains 13 residues. The CDR3 bases are TGCAGCGTTGAAGATAGCGGTAAAGAGACCCAGTTCTTC. This gives the protein CSVEDSGKETQFF.

This clonotype came up many times. The rearrangement joins TRBV27 to TRBJ2-1, with 9 bases matching TRBD1. Germline values: CDR1 MNHEY, CDR2 SMNVEV (reference sequence). The CDR3 has 13 amino acids. Germline trimming cut 6 bases from V and 9 bases from J; bases unmatched to any gene: 6. CDR3 protein: CASRETGGGEQFF. The CDR3 DNA sequence: TGTGCCAGCAGAGAAACAGGGGGCGGTGAGCAGTTCTTC.

This clonotype was seen at least ten times. The chain joins TRBV20-1 to TRBJ2-1; 12 positions agree with TRBD2. CDR1 and CDR2 from the germline V gene are DFQATT and SNEGSKA (reference sequence). V trimming: 7 bases; J trimming: 6 bases; junction bases outside the gene matches: 10. CDR3 length: 15 residues. The chain's CDR3 is CSVSPTSGGFNEQFF. CDR3 nucleotides: TGCAGTGTTTCTCCGACTAGCGGGGGCTTCAATGAGCAGTTCTTC.

As for this clonotype: A much larger clone differs from this one at a single base, so this may be a read error. As DNA, the CDR3 is TGTGCCAGCAGCTTACGTACTGTTTCCCAGTTCTTC. Its translation is CASSLRTVSQFF. This chain connects TRBV7-9 to TRBJ2-1; no clear D. Germline-derived CDR1 and CDR2 are SEHNR and FQNEAQ (reference sequence). With 2 bases removed from V and 13 bases from J, the gap between germline ends came to 12 bases. There are 12 residues in the CDR3.

In this sample, this clonotype turned up many times. The CDR3 sequence: CASSLGASGGYTF. The CDR3 coding sequence is TGTGCCAGCAGTTTAGGAGCTTCGGGAGGCTACACCTTC. The rearrangement joins TRBV12-3 or TRBV12-4 to TRBJ1-2; D gene uncertain. The CDR3 totals 13 residues. Trimming stripped 1 base from V and 8 bases from J, with 11 bases between.

The chain has TRBV20-1 and TRBJ2-1; 8 bases are a match to TRBD2. Germline V CDR1 and CDR2: DFQATT, SNEGSKA (reference sequence). CDR3 size: 14 residues. V shed 5 bases and J 0 bases; nucleotides not matched to a gene: 3. CDR3 nucleotide sequence: TGCAGTGCTGATCGGGGGGGCTCCTACAATGAGCAGTTCTTC. This translates into CSADRGGSYNEQFF.

The table lists this clonotype with many counts. This sequence joins TRBV20-1 and TRBJ2-5; D is uncertain. The CDR3 length is 15 residues. Deletions cut 0 bases from V and 4 bases from J, with 15 bases between. The germline CDR1 and CDR2 sequences are DFQATT and SNEGSKA (reference sequence). Written as DNA, the CDR3 is TGCAGTGCTAGAGATCCCAGCAATCCCCTAGAGACCCAGTACTTC. This codes for CSARDPSNPLETQYF.

The table lists this clonotype with a count of one. The V call is TRBV20-1, the J call TRBJ2-1; 7 nucleotides line up with TRBD2. Germline V gene sequence: CDR1 DFQATT, CDR2 SNEGSKA (reference sequence). V shed 1 base and J 2 bases; nucleotides not matched to a gene: 8. This CDR3 contains 16 residues. CDR3 coding DNA: TGCAGTGCTAGAGCCCTCGCGGGAGCGGCCTACAATGAGCAGTTCTTC. Amino acids: CSARALAGAAYNEQFF.